Listed below are T cell receptor beta chains from one sample, sequenced in a study of blood T cell repertoires in COVID-19. Assay used: immunoSEQ multiplex PCR; TCRdb lists only in-frame clones, some missing. This sample has 190,000 or so clones, with roughly 82% found just once. Sequencing used PBMCs or T cells enriched from blood (not recorded which). The source is a man between 40 and 49 years old who had recovered from COVID-19. The CDR3 runs from the conserved cysteine through the conserved F or W. Each record gives: clone size, J gene, V gene, D gene, CDR3 DNA, CDR3 protein. The D gene is left open where the match is weak. Not every row has a clone size; where given, it reads once, few, many or a size class.

few | TRBJ1-5 | TRBV24-1 | TRBD1 | TGTGCCACCGCGGGACAGGGGGCGGGTCAGCCCCAGCATTTT | CATAGQGAGQPQHF
. | TRBJ2-3 | TRBV2 | . | TGTGCCAGCCCAGAAGGGGGGGCGGGAGATACGCAGTATTTT | CASPEGGAGDTQYF
. | TRBJ1-1 | TRBV7-2 | TRBD1 | TGTGCCAGCAAGACTGGGACAGGGGTCACTGAAGCTTTCTTT | CASKTGTGVTEAFF
. | TRBJ1-5 | TRBV18 | . | TGTGCCAGCCCATGGCAGGGTCGGGGCAATCAGCCCCAGCATTTT | CASPWQGRGNQPQHF
. | TRBJ1-1 | TRBV18 | . | TGTGCCAGCTCCGGGTCCGTAACAAACACTGAAGCTTTCTTT | CASSGSVTNTEAFF
few | TRBJ1-2 | TRBV10-3 | TRBD1 | TGTGCCATCAGGATAAACAGGGGAATAAATCTAGACTATGGCTACACCTTC | CAIRINRGINLDYGYTF
. | TRBJ2-5 | TRBV3-1/TRBV3-2 | . | TGTGCCAGCAGCCAACTCCGGGCTAGCGTGGAGACCCAGTACTTC | CASSQLRASVETQYF
. | TRBJ1-2 | TRBV6-5 | TRBD1 | TGTGCCAGCAGTAACAGGGGTAACTATGGCTACACCTTC | CASSNRGNYGYTF
. | TRBJ2-5 | TRBV7-2 | . | TGTGCCAGCAGCTTAGCGCATAGAGTCGAGACCCAGTACTTC | CASSLAHRVETQYF
. | TRBJ1-2 | TRBV7-2 | TRBD1 | TGTGCCAGCGGCGGGGACAGCCCCTATGGCTACACCTTC | CASGGDSPYGYTF
. | TRBJ2-5 | TRBV5-4 | . | TGTGCCAGCTCGGGTATCCAAGAGACCCAGTACTTC | CASSGIQETQYF
. | TRBJ1-4 | TRBV7-9 | . | TGTGCCAGCAGCCCTTCTGGCGAAAAACTGTTTTTT | CASSPSGEKLFF
. | TRBJ1-5 | TRBV2 | . | TGTGCCAGCAGTGGAGGGCAAGGGCAGCCCCAGCATTTT | CASSGGQGQPQHF
. | TRBJ1-2 | TRBV27 | TRBD1 | TGTGCCAGCAGTGGGCTAACAGGGGATGGCTACACCTTC | CASSGLTGDGYTF
. | TRBJ2-1 | TRBV4-3 | . | TGCGCCAGCAGCCAAGATGTCGGACAGAGCTCCTACAATGAGCAGTTCTTC | CASSQDVGQSSYNEQFF
once | TRBJ2-3 | TRBV9 | . | TGTGCCAGCAGCTCGGAGCCCTTGATGGATACGCAGTATTTT | CASSSEPLMDTQYF
. | TRBJ2-2 | TRBV6-5 | TRBD1 | TGTGCCACCTTACAGGGGGCTGACACCGGGGAGCTGTTTTTT | CATLQGADTGELFF
. | TRBJ2-7 | TRBV18 | . | TGTGCCAGCTCACCACCCGGTTACTACGAGCAGTACTTC | CASSPPGYYEQYF
. | TRBJ1-3 | TRBV6-1 | TRBD1 | TGTGCCAGCAGTGAGGAGGGTCCTTGGGACAGTCTTCGAAACACCATATATTTT | CASSEEGPWDSLRNTIYF
. | TRBJ2-3 | TRBV9 | TRBD2 | TGTGCCAGCAGCGTAGAGACTAGCGGGAGGGCGCAGTATTTT | CASSVETSGRAQYF
few | TRBJ1-4 | TRBV5-4 | . | TGTGCCAGCAGCGAGACACGAACTAATGAAAAACTGTTTTTT | CASSETRTNEKLFF
. | TRBJ2-2 | TRBV27 | TRBD2 | TGTGCCAGCACCGCCTTTAGCGGGAGCATTGCCGGGGAGCTGTTTTTT | CASTAFSGSIAGELFF
few | TRBJ1-1 | TRBV7-9 | . | TGTGCCAGCAGCCCCGGCGGCGGCCTAGAGGCTGAAGCTTTCTTT | CASSPGGGLEAEAFF
. | TRBJ1-2 | TRBV7-9 | TRBD1 | TGTGCCAGCAGCTTAGCCAACACAGGGGGGGATGGCTACACCTTC | CASSLANTGGDGYTF
. | TRBJ2-1 | TRBV14 | TRBD2 | TGTGCCAGCAGCCGAACCCCCAGCGGGAATTTCTACAATGAGCAGTTCTTC | CASSRTPSGNFYNEQFF
. | TRBJ1-2 | TRBV18 | . | TGTGCCAGCCAAATTGGGGCAGGGGCGTCGGGCTATGGCTACACCTTC | CASQIGAGASGYGYTF
. | TRBJ2-1 | TRBV5-1 | . | TGCGCCAGCATCCCGCCAGGCAGACCCTACAATGAGCAGTTCTTC | CASIPPGRPYNEQFF
. | TRBJ1-1 | TRBV28 | TRBD1 | TGTGCCAGCAGGGGGGCTAGGGACAGGGACTACCCTGAAGCTTTCTTT | CASRGARDRDYPEAFF
. | TRBJ1-4 | TRBV7-8 | TRBD1 | TGTGCCAGCAGCTTAGGCGGGGGGACAGGGCCTGAAAAACTGTTTTTT | CASSLGGGTGPEKLFF
. | TRBJ2-3 | TRBV14 | . | TGTGCCAGCAGCCCGTGGAGGGGGACAGCGGGAGATACGCAGTATTTT | CASSPWRGTAGDTQYF
few | TRBJ2-5 | TRBV13 | . | TGTGCCAGCAGCCCTAGGGCGGGAGAGACCCAGTACTTC | CASSPRAGETQYF
. | TRBJ2-3 | TRBV5-1 | . | TGCGCCAGCAGCTTGGCCAACTTGAACACAGATACGCAGTATTTT | CASSLANLNTDTQYF
. | TRBJ2-7 | TRBV5-1 | TRBD1 | TGCGCCAGCAGTACGGGACAGGGAACCCACGAGCAGTACTTC | CASSTGQGTHEQYF
. | TRBJ1-2 | TRBV5-1 | . | TGCGCCAGCAGCTTTCGCCGAGGACAGTTGAGAGGCTACACCTTC | CASSFRRGQLRGYTF
. | TRBJ2-1 | TRBV24-1 | . | TGTGCCACGTCCGGGGGAGCCTACAATGAGCAGTTCTTC | CATSGGAYNEQFF
. | TRBJ2-3 | TRBV27 | TRBD1 | TGTGCCAGCAGTTCTTTGGGGCAGGGGGAAGATACGCAGTATTTT | CASSSLGQGEDTQYF
. | TRBJ1-1 | TRBV6-2/TRBV6-3 | . | TGTGCCAGCAGTTTGACGACAGAGTACACTGAAGCTTTCTTT | CASSLTTEYTEAFF
. | TRBJ2-1 | TRBV4-1 | TRBD2 | TGCGCCAGCAGCCCTCCCCGAGGGGCGGGAGGGCCGCATGAGCAGTTCTTC | CASSPPRGAGGPHEQFF
. | TRBJ1-6 | TRBV14 | . | TGTGCCAGCAGCCCCATGGGGAGGGACTCACCCCTCCACTTT | CASSPMGRDSPLHF
. | TRBJ1-2 | TRBV14 | . | TGTGCCAGCAGCCAAGTCCGTAAGGGAGGAGACTATGGCTACACCTTC | CASSQVRKGGDYGYTF
few | TRBJ2-1 | TRBV7-6 | TRBD2 | TGTGCCAGCAGCTCTAGCGGAGGCTCCTACAATGAGCAGTTCTTC | CASSSSGGSYNEQFF
. | TRBJ1-2 | TRBV30 | . | TGTGCCTGGAGTGTAATCTCTGGGAGCGGCTACACCTTC | CAWSVISGSGYTF
. | TRBJ1-3 | TRBV7-2 | TRBD1 | TGTGCCAGCAGCACGGACAGGGGGGTCACTGGAAACACCATATATTTT | CASSTDRGVTGNTIYF
. | TRBJ2-3 | TRBV4-1 | TRBD2 | TGCGCCAGCAGCCACCGACTAGCGGGAGCAGATACGCAGTATTTT | CASSHRLAGADTQYF
once | TRBJ1-6 | TRBV18 | . | TGTGCCAGCTCACCACGCAAGGTCTCAGGGGCACCCCTCCACTTT | CASSPRKVSGAPLHF
few | TRBJ2-7 | TRBV7-9 | . | TGTGCCAGCAGCCGAACAGGGACGGGAATTCGGTACGAGCAGTACTTC | CASSRTGTGIRYEQYF
once | TRBJ1-4 | TRBV28 | . | TGTGCCAGCAGCCGCGGGGATAGTGAAAAACTGTTTTTT | CASSRGDSEKLFF
. | TRBJ2-2 | TRBV29-1 | . | TGCAGCGTCCAAGGTAGCCCGGTCACCGGGGAGCTGTTTTTT | CSVQGSPVTGELFF
. | TRBJ2-4 | TRBV7-9 | TRBD2 | TGTGCCAGCAGCAGTGGGACTACCCTAGCCAAAAACATTCAGTACTTC | CASSSGTTLAKNIQYF
. | TRBJ1-4 | TRBV7-8 | TRBD1 | TGTGCCAGCAGCTCTCAGGGGGCGGCTAATGAAAAACTGTTTTTT | CASSSQGAANEKLFF
. | TRBJ1-2 | TRBV28 | . | TGTGCCAGCACTACAGGGTATGGCTACACCTTC | CASTTGYGYTF
. | TRBJ2-7 | TRBV30 | TRBD1 | TGTGCCTGGACCTGGGACAGGGAGGGCGAGCAGTACTTC | CAWTWDREGEQYF
. | TRBJ1-5 | TRBV5-5 | . | TGTGCCAGCAGCTTGGTTGGCAACCTCAATCAGCCCCAGCATTTT | CASSLVGNLNQPQHF
. | TRBJ1-1 | TRBV7-8 | . | TGTGCCAGCAGCTTAGTCGGCCAGGTGAACACTGAAGCTTTCTTT | CASSLVGQVNTEAFF
. | TRBJ2-2 | TRBV7-3 | TRBD2 | TGTGCCAGCAGCTTGGCCCCTTATGCGGGGAGGGCCAATGGGGAGCTGTTTTTT | CASSLAPYAGRANGELFF